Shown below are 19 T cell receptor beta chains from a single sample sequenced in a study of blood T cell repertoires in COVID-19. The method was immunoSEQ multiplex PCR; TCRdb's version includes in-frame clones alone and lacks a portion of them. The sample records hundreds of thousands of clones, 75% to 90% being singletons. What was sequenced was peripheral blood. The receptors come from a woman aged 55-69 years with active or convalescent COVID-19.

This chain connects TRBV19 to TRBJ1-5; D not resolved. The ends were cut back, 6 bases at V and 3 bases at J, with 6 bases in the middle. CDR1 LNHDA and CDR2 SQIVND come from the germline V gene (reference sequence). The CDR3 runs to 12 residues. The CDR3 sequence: CASRENNQPQHF. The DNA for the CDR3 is TGTGCCAGTAGGGAGAACAATCAGCCCCAGCATTTT.

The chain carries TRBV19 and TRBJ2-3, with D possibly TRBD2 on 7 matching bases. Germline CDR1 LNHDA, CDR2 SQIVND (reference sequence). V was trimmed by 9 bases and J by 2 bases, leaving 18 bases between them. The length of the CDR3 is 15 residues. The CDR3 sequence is CASSPAGGPTDTQYF. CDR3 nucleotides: TGTGCCAGCAGCCCCGCCGGGGGGCCCACAGATACGCAGTATTTT.

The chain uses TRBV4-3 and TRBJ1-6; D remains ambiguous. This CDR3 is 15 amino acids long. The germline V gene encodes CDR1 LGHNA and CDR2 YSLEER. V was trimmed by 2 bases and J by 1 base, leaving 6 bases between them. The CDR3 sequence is CASSQSGSYNSPLHF. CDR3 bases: TGCGCCAGCAGCCAATCCGGGTCCTATAATTCACCCCTCCACTTT.

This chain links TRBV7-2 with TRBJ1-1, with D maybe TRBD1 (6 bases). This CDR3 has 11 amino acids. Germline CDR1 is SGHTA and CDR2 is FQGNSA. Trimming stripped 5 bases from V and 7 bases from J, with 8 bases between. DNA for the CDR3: TGTGCCAGCAGCGAACAGGGTGAAGCTTTCTTT. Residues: CASSEQGEAFF.

In DNA form, the CDR3 reads TGCGCCAGCAGTATGGGGACTAGCGGGGGGTTGGGGGAGACCCAGTACTTC. It encodes CASSMGTSGGLGETQYF. The J gene is TRBJ2-5, the V gene TRBV10-2, with 15 bases identical to TRBD2. The CDR3 sequence is 17 residues long. Looked up from germline, CDR1 is WSHSY and CDR2 is SAAADI. Trimming cost V 5 bases and J 5 bases; bases outside gene matches: 9.

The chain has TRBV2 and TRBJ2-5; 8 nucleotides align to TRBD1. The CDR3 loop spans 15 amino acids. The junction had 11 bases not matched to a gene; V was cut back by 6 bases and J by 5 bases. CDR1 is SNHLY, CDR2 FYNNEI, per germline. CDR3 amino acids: CASRALRTGKETQYF. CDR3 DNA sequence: TGTGCCAGCAGGGCTCTCAGGACAGGGAAGGAGACCCAGTACTTC.

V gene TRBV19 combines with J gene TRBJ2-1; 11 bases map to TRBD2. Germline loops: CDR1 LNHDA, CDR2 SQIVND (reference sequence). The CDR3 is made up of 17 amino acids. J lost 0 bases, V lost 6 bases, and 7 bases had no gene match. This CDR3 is CASRVLAGGSSYNEQFF. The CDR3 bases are TGTGCCAGTAGAGTTCTAGCGGGGGGTAGCTCCTACAATGAGCAGTTCTTC.

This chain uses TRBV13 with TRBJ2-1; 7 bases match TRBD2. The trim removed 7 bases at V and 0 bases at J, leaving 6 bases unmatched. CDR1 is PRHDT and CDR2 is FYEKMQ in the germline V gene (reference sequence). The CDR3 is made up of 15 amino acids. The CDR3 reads CASTPLAVSYNEQFF. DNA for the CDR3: TGTGCCAGCACCCCTCTAGCGGTCTCCTACAATGAGCAGTTCTTC.

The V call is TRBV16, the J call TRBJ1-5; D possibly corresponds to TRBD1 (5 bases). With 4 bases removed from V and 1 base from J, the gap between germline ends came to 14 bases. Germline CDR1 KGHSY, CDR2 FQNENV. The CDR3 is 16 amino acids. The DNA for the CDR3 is TGTGCCAGCAGCCCGCAAGGAGGGGCAAGCAATCAGCCCCAGCATTTT. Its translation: CASSPQGGASNQPQHF.

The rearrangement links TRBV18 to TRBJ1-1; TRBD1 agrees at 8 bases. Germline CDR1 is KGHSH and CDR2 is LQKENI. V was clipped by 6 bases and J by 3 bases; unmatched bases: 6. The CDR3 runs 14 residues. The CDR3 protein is CASSQGQGDTEAFF. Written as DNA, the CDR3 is TGTGCCAGCTCCCAAGGACAGGGAGACACTGAAGCTTTCTTT.

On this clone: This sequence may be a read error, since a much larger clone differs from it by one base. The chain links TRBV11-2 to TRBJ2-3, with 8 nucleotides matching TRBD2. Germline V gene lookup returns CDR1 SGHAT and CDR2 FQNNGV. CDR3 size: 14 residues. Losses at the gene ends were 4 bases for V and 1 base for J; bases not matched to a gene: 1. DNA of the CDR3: TGTGCCAGCAGCTCCGGGGGGGGCACAGATACGCAGTATTTT. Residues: CASSSGGGTDTQYF.

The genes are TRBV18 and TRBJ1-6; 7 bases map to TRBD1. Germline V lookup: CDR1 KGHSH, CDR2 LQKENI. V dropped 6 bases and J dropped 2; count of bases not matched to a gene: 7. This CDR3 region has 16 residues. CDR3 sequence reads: CASSMGQRTYNSPLHF. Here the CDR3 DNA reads TGTGCCAGCTCGATGGGACAGAGAACCTATAATTCACCCCTCCACTTT. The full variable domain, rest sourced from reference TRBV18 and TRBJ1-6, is NAGVMQNPRHLVRRRGQEARLRCSPMKGHSHVYWYRQLPEEGLKFMVYLQKENIIDESGMPKERFSAEFPKEGPSILRIQQVVRGDSAAYFCASSMGQRTYNSPLHFGNGTRLTVT.

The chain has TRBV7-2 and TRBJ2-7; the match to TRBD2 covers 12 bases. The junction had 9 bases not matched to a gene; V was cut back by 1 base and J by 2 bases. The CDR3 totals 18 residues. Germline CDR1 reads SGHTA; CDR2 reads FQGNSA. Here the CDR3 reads CASSLGASGGAIPYEQYF. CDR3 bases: TGTGCCAGCAGCTTAGGTGCTAGCGGGGGGGCCATACCCTACGAGCAGTACTTC.

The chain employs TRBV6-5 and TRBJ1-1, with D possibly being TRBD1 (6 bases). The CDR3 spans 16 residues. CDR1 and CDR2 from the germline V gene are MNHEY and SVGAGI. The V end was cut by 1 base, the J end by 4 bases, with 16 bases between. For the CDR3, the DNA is TGTGCCAGCAGTTACTGGGCAGGGGCGGGAGTCACTGAAGCTTTCTTT. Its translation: CASSYWAGAGVTEAFF.

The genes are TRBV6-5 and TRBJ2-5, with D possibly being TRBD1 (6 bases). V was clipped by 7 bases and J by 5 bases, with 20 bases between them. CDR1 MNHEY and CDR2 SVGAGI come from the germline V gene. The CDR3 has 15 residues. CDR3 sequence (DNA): TGTGCCAGCACGGACGAGTCAGGGGTCAGGGAGACCCAGTACTTC. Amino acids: CASTDESGVRETQYF.

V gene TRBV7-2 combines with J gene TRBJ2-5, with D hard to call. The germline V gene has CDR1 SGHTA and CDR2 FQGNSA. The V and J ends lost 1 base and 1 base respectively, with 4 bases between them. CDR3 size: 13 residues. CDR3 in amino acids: CASSLGPQETQYF. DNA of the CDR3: TGTGCCAGCAGCTTAGGGCCCCAAGAGACCCAGTACTTC.

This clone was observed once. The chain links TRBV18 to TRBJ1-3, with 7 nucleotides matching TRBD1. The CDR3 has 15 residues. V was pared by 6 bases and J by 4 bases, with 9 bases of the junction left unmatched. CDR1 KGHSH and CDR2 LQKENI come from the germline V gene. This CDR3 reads CASSKSTGTGNTIYF. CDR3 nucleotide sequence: TGTGCCAGCTCGAAATCGACAGGGACCGGAAACACCATATATTTT.

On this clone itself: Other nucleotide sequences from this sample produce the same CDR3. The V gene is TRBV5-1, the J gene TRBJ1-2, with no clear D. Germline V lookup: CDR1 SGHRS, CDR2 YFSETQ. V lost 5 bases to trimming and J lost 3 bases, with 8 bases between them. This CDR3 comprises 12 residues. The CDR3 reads CASSSGDYGYTF. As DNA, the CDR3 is TGCGCCAGCAGTTCCGGGGACTATGGCTACACCTTC.

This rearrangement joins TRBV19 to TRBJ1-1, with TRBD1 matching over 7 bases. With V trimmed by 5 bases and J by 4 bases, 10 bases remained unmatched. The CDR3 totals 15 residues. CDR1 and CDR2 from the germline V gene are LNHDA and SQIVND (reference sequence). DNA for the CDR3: TGTGCCAGTAGTGTCCAACAGGGGATAGGCACTGAAGCTTTCTTT. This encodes CASSVQQGIGTEAFF.